This T cell receptor (beta chain) was sequenced for a study of CD8 T cells in ankylosing spondylitis. The ends lost 5 bases at V and 0 bases at J; junction bases unmatched: 10. This CDR3 is built from 16 residues. CDR1 and CDR2 from the germline V gene are SGHAT and FQNNGV. Making the TCR beta libraries involved quantitative 5'-RACE with molecular barcodes. TCRdb itself ran the 5' RACE reads through MiXCR, one entry per CDR3 protein. Altogether 150,000 to 200,000 distinct CDR3 sequences are present, 15% to 20% being singletons, with the ten largest covering approximately 4%. Study findings and constraints: Some of these motif variants have turned up before, in reports on reactive arthritis synovial fluid and blood. Reportedly, significant enrichment of disease-linked clones occurred in matched ankylosing spondylitis synovial fluid. A TCR beta motif of roughly eight highly homologous variants seemed to mark ankylosing spondylitis blood.

This clonotype was counted ten times or more. Its antigen is still unknown. The material sequenced was blood, either unsorted or a sorted T cell fraction (not recorded which). This clonotype originated in a male donor between 5 and 35 years old with ankylosing spondylitis or in good health (not recorded which). This chain joins TRBV11-2 and TRBJ2-7; 7 nucleotides line up with TRBD2. The DNA of the CDR3 is TGTGCCAGCAGCACGAGAGCGGGAACGCGCTCCTACGAGCAGTACGTC. Its translation is CASSTRAGTRSYEQYV.